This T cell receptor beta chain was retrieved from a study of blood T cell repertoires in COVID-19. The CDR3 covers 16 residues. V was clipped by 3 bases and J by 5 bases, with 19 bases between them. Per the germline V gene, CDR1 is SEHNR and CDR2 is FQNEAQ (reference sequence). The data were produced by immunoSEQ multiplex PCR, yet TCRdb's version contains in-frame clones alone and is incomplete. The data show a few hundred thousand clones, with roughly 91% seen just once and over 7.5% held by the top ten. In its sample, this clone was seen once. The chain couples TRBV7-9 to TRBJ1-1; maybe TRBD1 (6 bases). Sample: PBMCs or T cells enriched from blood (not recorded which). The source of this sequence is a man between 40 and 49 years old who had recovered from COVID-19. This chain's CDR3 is CASSFKQGPEVTEAFF. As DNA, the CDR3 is TGTGCCAGCAGCTTCAAGCAGGGGCCGGAGGTGACTGAAGCTTTCTTT.